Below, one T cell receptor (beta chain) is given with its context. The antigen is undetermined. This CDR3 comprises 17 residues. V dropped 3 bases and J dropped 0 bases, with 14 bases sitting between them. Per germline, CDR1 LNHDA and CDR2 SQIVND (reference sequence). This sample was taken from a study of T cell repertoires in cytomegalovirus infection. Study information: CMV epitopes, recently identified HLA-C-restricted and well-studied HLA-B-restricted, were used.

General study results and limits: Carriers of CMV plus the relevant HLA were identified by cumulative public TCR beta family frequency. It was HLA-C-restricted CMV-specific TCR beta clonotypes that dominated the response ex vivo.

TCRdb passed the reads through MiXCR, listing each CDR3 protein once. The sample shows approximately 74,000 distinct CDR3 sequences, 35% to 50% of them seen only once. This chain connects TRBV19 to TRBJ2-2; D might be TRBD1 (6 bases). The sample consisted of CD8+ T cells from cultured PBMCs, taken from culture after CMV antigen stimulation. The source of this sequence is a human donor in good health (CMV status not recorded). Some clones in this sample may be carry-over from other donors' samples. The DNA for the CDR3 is TGTGCCAGTAGTATTCTTCCGGGACATACGAACACCGGGGAGCTGTTTTTT. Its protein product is CASSILPGHTNTGELFF.